In this sample, the clone carrying this T cell receptor beta chain turned up many times. What it recognizes is unknown. The protocol was immunoSEQ multiplex PCR, while the TCRdb copy is restricted to in-frame clones and leaves out a portion. Observed in the sample are around 45,000 clones, none of them singletons. This entry comes from a study of T cell clonality in common variable immunodeficiency. Study results and caveats: CVID patient heterogeneity limited repertoire-clinical complication correlations. TCRbeta clonality was increased in CVID versus healthy controls.

The material sequenced was peripheral blood mononuclear cells. The receptor comes from a person aged 18 to 75 in good health.

CDR3 DNA, as far as it was read: TGTGCCAGCAATCGTCTAGCGGGGGCGGGCACTGAA. Protein sequence: CASNRLAGAGTE. The full CDR3 is CASNRLAGAGTEAFF. The chain joins TRBV12-3 or TRBV12-4 to TRBJ1-1; a weak D match, TRBD1 (6 bases). The CDR3 end falls 3 residues outside the read, so it is completed with the germline J gene. The CDR3 contains 15 residues. V lost 7 bases and J lost 4, with 19 bases in between.